Below, 27 T cell receptor beta chains from the same sample are listed, as sequenced in a study of identical twins. Using its own MiXCR run on the 5' RACE reads, TCRdb lists one record per CDR3 protein. The data contain more than 600,000 distinct CDR3 sequences, around a sixth of them singletons. Another study also made use of these data, one on T cells expressing NK-cell markers.

The sequencing input was PBMCs. The source of these receptors is a young woman in good health.

The CDR3 DNA is TGTGCCAGCAGTTCCCGGGCAGGGACAGAACCTAACACTGAAGCTTTCTTT. Its translation is CASSSRAGTEPNTEAFF. The chain is built from TRBV6-5 and TRBJ1-1; 7 positions agree with TRBD1. The length of the CDR3 is 17 residues. V trimming: 4 bases; J trimming: 2 bases; junction bases outside the gene matches: 13. The V gene's germline CDR1 is MNHEY and CDR2 SVGAGI.

This clonotype was counted only a few times. V and J are TRBV9 and TRBJ1-1; D is possibly TRBD1 (6 bases). Germline V gives CDR1 SGDLS, CDR2 YYNGEE. V was clipped by 4 bases and J by 4 bases, with 20 bases between them. This CDR3 region has 16 residues. CDR3 sequence: CASSPRPVIGGTEAFF. DNA of the CDR3: TGTGCCAGCAGCCCTCGTCCAGTGATAGGGGGCACTGAAGCTTTCTTT.

V usage is TRBV12-3 or TRBV12-4 and J usage is TRBJ1-1; 7 nucleotides line up with TRBD1. The trim removed 2 bases at V and 4 bases at J, leaving 7 bases unmatched. The CDR3 consists of 15 residues. Here the CDR3 DNA reads TGTGCCAGCAGTTTACGGCAGGGGGTGAGCACTGAAGCTTTCTTT. Amino acids: CASSLRQGVSTEAFF.

This chain uses TRBV18 with TRBJ1-5; D is undetermined. CDR1 is KGHSH, CDR2 LQKENI, per germline. The V end was cut by 1 base, the J end by 7 bases, with 8 bases between. This CDR3 contains 13 residues. Here the CDR3 DNA reads TGTGCCAGCTCACCACAGGTTGACCAGCCCCAGCATTTT. Translating it yields CASSPQVDQPQHF.

This clonotype was seen a handful of times. The V call is TRBV7-2, the J call TRBJ1-2; the D gene is possibly TRBD1 (6 bases). V was shortened by 5 bases and J by 4 bases, with 20 bases between the two germline ends. The length of the CDR3 is 16 residues. CDR1 is SGHTA and CDR2 is FQGNSA in the germline V gene. In DNA form, the CDR3 reads TGTGCCAGCAGCCGCTACTCGACAGGAGCCCTCTATGGCTACACCTTC. It specifies CASSRYSTGALYGYTF.

The chain employs TRBV7-6 and TRBJ2-3; 12 bases agree with TRBD2. Germline V gene data show CDR1 as SGHVS and CDR2 as FNYEAQ. After removal of 5 bases from V and 2 bases from J, the junction contained 8 bases not matched to a gene. The CDR3 extends over 17 amino acids. CDR3 coding DNA: TGTGCCAGCAGCGGAAGACTAGCGGGGGTTATCACAGATACGCAGTATTTT. Protein: CASSGRLAGVITDTQYF.

In this sample, this clonotype turned up a few times. V is TRBV7-2 and J is TRBJ2-1, with D possibly called TRBD1 or TRBD2 (5 bases each). Germline V gene data show CDR1 as SGHTA and CDR2 as FQGNSA. The V end was cut by 5 bases, the J end by 7 bases, with 24 bases between. The CDR3 loop spans 17 amino acids. CDR3 nucleotides: TGTGCCAGCAGCCTAGGGCGCCGGGGCGGGTGGGGGAATGAGCAGTTCTTC. This translates into CASSLGRRGGWGNEQFF.

This clonotype showed up just a few times. The rearrangement links TRBV7-8 to TRBJ2-2; 9 bases are a match to TRBD1. The CDR3 has 16 amino acids. CDR1 is SGHVS and CDR2 is FQNEAQ in the germline V gene. V lost 3 bases and J lost 6; bases outside the gene matches: 8. CDR3 in DNA: TGTGCCAGCAGCTTGGACAGGGGAGGGATCGCCGGGGAGCTGTTTTTT. This translates into CASSLDRGGIAGELFF.

This chain uses TRBV30 with TRBJ1-1; D gene uncertain. The V gene's germline CDR1 is GTSNPN and CDR2 SVGIG (reference sequence). Trimming removed 6 bases from V and 5 bases from J, with 13 bases in between. CDR3 length: 12 residues. As DNA, the CDR3 is TGTGCCTGCCTGGTGGCTGGGACTGAAGCTTTCTTT. It codes for CACLVAGTEAFF.

In this sample, this clonotype turned up a few times. V is TRBV5-6 and J is TRBJ2-2, with unresolved D. CDR1 is SGHDT, CDR2 YYEEEE, per germline. Deletions cut 1 base from V and 6 bases from J, with 7 bases between. This CDR3 region has 13 residues. CDR3 region: CASSLRQPGELFF. Here the CDR3 DNA reads TGTGCCAGCAGCTTGAGGCAGCCCGGGGAGCTGTTTTTT. Drawing the rest from reference TRBV5-6 and TRBJ2-2, the complete variable domain is DAGVTQSPTHLIKTRGQQVTLRCSPKSGHDTVSWYQQALGQGPQFIFQYYEEEERQRGNFPDRFSGHQFPNYSSELNVNALLLGDSALYLCASSLRQPGELFFGEGSRLTVL.

This clonotype was seen only a few times. The chain couples TRBV12-3 or TRBV12-4 to TRBJ2-3, with D perhaps matching TRBD2 (6 bases). Trimming took 3 bases from V and 5 from J, leaving 12 bases between them. The CDR3 has 14 residues. The chain's CDR3 is CASSFPAGRDTQYF. For the CDR3, the DNA is TGTGCCAGCAGTTTTCCGGCGGGAAGAGATACGCAGTATTTT.

This clonotype was counted only a few times. The V call is TRBV20-1, the J call TRBJ2-2, with 10 nucleotides matching TRBD2. Per germline, CDR1 DFQATT and CDR2 SNEGSKA (reference sequence). J lost 5 bases, V lost 5 bases, and 14 bases had no gene match. There are 17 residues in the CDR3. CDR3 loop: CSAPAGASGRGTGELFF. The CDR3 coding sequence is TGCAGTGCTCCCGCCGGGGCTAGCGGGAGAGGTACCGGGGAGCTGTTTTTT.

The genes are TRBV25-1 and TRBJ2-7; a possible D gene is TRBD1 (5 bases). Between the trimmed V and J ends, which lost 4 bases and 0 bases, there was a span of 10 bases. The germline CDR1 and CDR2 sequences are MGHDK and SYGVNS. There are 14 residues in the CDR3. This CDR3 is CASSVRQSSYEQYF. The CDR3 region has the DNA TGTGCCAGCAGTGTCAGACAGTCCTCCTACGAGCAGTACTTC.

This sequence joins TRBV7-2 and TRBJ2-7, with D possibly matching TRBD1 (6 bases). The V and J ends lost 5 bases and 0 bases respectively, with 20 bases between them. Germline loops: CDR1 SGHTA, CDR2 FQGNSA. CDR3 length equals 17 residues. CDR3 in DNA: TGTGCCAGCAGCCGCATCCAGGGGAGCGCCAGCTCCTACGAGCAGTACTTC. Its protein is CASSRIQGSASSYEQYF.

This clonotype turned up a few times. This rearrangement joins TRBV20-1 to TRBJ2-3; D is ambiguous. The CDR3 is made up of 17 amino acids. The V end was cut by 0 bases, the J end by 0 bases, with 16 bases between. The germline V gene has CDR1 DFQATT and CDR2 SNEGSKA (reference sequence). CDR3 coding DNA: TGCAGTGCTAGAGAGGAGCAGACCCTATCGAGCACAGATACGCAGTATTTT. It yields the protein CSAREEQTLSSTDTQYF.

This clonotype was detected a few times. The rearrangement joins TRBV5-1 to TRBJ2-2; no firm D call. This CDR3 has 14 residues. V lost 0 bases and J lost 7, with 10 bases in between. Germline-derived CDR1 and CDR2 are SGHRS and YFSETQ. The CDR3 sequence: CASSLGPGGGELFF. The DNA for the CDR3 is TGCGCCAGCAGCTTGGGACCAGGTGGCGGGGAGCTGTTTTTT.

This clonotype was detected only a few times. The genes are TRBV5-1 and TRBJ2-7; weak D call: TRBD1 (8 bases). Germline V gene data show CDR1 as SGHRS and CDR2 as YFSETQ. Trimming left V 3 bases short and J 7 bases short, with 17 bases between. The CDR3 contains 14 residues. CDR3 sequence reads: CASSSTRGRGEQYF. The DNA of the CDR3 is TGCGCCAGCAGCTCGACCAGGGGGCGGGGGGAGCAGTACTTC.

The rearrangement links TRBV20-1 to TRBJ1-3; D might be TRBD1 (6 bases). CDR3 size: 13 residues. Germline V gives CDR1 DFQATT, CDR2 SNEGSKA (reference sequence). CDR3 nucleotides: TGCAGCCCTAGGGGGGGCCCTGGAAACACCATATATTTT. Translating gives CSPRGGPGNTIYF.

This clonotype occurred a few times. This chain uses TRBV2 with TRBJ2-2; D is unclear. V gave up 2 bases and J gave up 1 base, with 5 bases separating them. This CDR3 contains 14 residues. The germline CDR1 and CDR2 sequences are SNHLY and FYNNEI. The CDR3 loop is CASSESRNTGELFF. DNA of the CDR3: TGTGCCAGCAGTGAATCGAGGAACACCGGGGAGCTGTTTTTT.

This clonotype occurred a few times. The chain has TRBV7-2 and TRBJ2-3, with D maybe TRBD1 (6 bases). Trimming left V 5 bases short and J 6 bases short, with 12 bases between. The germline gives CDR1 SGHTA, CDR2 FQGNSA. This CDR3 is 13 amino acids long. CDR3 region: CASSRLGADTQYF. CDR3 nucleotides: TGTGCCAGCAGCCGGCTGGGGGCGGATACGCAGTATTTT.

The chain uses TRBV20-1 and TRBJ2-5, with 10 bases aligning to TRBD2. V dropped 3 bases and J dropped 5; count of bases not matched to a gene: 12. This CDR3 region has 16 residues. CDR1 DFQATT and CDR2 SNEGSKA come from the germline V gene (reference sequence). Written as DNA, the CDR3 is TGCAGTGCTAGTGGTGCGCCCGGGACTAGCGAGGAGACCCAGTACTTC. It encodes CSASGAPGTSEETQYF.

This clonotype was found once. V and J are TRBV25-1 and TRBJ2-3; 9 bases map to TRBD2. The CDR3 consists of 16 residues. Germline CDR1 reads MGHDK; CDR2 reads SYGVNS. After removal of 3 bases from V and 2 bases from J, the junction contained 6 bases not matched to a gene. The CDR3 sequence is CASSDLTSGITDTQYF. The CDR3 region has the DNA TGTGCCAGCAGTGACCTGACTAGCGGAATCACAGATACGCAGTATTTT.

The sample holds a few counts of this clonotype. Germline and junction disagree at one end, which may indicate a read error. The genes are TRBV7-2 and TRBJ2-2; a weak D match, TRBD2 (6 bases). Germline lookup yields CDR1 SGHTA and CDR2 FQGNSA. The CDR3 consists of 14 residues. Here the CDR3 reads CASSRAGLRGKLFF. In DNA, the CDR3 is TGTGCCAGCAGCCGAGCAGGGCTTCGCGGGAAGCTGTTTTTT.

This clonotype was seen many times. V and J are TRBV20-1 and TRBJ1-1; D possibly corresponds to TRBD1 (5 bases). Germline V CDR1 and CDR2: DFQATT, SNEGSKA (reference sequence). This CDR3 has 14 amino acids. V was cut by 6 bases and J by 1 base, with 15 bases left in between. The CDR3 sequence: CSAQSLGENTEAFF. The CDR3 DNA follows: TGCAGTGCCCAATCTCTGGGGGAGAACACTGAAGCTTTCTTT.

This clonotype was picked up a small number of times. J is TRBJ2-5 and V is TRBV5-1; perhaps TRBD2 as D (6 bases). The CDR3 is 13 residues long. Germline CDR1 SGHRS, CDR2 YFSETQ. Trimming took 7 bases from V and 1 from J, leaving 11 bases between them. The chain's CDR3 is CASGLGLQETQYF. CDR3 DNA: TGCGCCAGCGGGTTGGGACTCCAAGAGACCCAGTACTTC.

This chain links TRBV11-3 with TRBJ2-3; D gene ambiguous. Germline CDR1 is SGHNT and CDR2 is YENEEA. Trimming pared 1 base from V and 6 bases from J, leaving 8 bases between. CDR3 size: 13 residues. The CDR3: CASSLATSDTQYF. CDR3 nucleotide sequence: TGTGCCAGCAGCTTAGCGACATCTGATACGCAGTATTTT.

The V gene is TRBV6-5, the J gene TRBJ1-2; TRBD1 matches 7 bases. This CDR3 is 14 amino acids long. J lost 4 bases, V lost 4 bases, and 6 bases had no gene match. Germline values: CDR1 MNHEY, CDR2 SVGAGI. DNA for the CDR3: TGTGCCAGCAGTTCCAGGGGGGGAAGCTATGGCTACACCTTC. Translation: CASSSRGGSYGYTF.